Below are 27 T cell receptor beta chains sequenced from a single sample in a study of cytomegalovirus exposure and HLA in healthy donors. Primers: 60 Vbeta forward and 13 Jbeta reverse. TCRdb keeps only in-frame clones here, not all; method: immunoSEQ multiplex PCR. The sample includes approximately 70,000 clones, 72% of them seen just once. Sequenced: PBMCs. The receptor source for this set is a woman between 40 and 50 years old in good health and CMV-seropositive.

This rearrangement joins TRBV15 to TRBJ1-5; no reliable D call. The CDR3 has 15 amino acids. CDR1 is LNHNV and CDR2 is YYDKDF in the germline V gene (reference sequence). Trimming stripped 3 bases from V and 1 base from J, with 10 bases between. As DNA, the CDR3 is TGTGCCACCAGCAGTACGGGAATGAGCAATCAGCCCCAGCATTTT. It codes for CATSSTGMSNQPQHF.

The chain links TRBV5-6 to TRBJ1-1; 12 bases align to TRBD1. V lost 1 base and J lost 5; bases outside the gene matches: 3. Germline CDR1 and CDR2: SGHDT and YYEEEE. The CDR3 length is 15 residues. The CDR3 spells CASSLRDRGRTEAFF. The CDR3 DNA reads TGTGCCAGCAGCTTGAGGGACAGGGGGCGGACTGAAGCTTTCTTT. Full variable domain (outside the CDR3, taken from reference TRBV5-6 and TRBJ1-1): DAGVTQSPTHLIKTRGQQVTLRCSPKSGHDTVSWYQQALGQGPQFIFQYYEEEERQRGNFPDRFSGHQFPNYSSELNVNALLLGDSALYLCASSLRDRGRTEAFFGQGTRLTVV.

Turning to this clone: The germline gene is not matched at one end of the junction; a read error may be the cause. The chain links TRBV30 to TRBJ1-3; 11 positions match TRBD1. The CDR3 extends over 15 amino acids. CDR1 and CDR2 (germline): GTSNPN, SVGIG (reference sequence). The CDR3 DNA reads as TGCGCCATAAGGGGGACAGGGGGATACGGAAACACCATATATTTT. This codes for CAIRGTGGYGNTIYF.

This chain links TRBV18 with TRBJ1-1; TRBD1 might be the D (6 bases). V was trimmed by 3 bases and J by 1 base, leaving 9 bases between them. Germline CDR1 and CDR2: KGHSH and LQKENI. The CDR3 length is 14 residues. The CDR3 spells CASSPEQGNTEAFF. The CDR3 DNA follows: TGTGCCAGCTCACCTGAACAGGGGAACACTGAAGCTTTCTTT.

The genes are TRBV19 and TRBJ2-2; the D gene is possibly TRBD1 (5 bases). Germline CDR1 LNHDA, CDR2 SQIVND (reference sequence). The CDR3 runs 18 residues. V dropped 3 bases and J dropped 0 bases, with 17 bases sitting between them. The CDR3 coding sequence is TGTGCCAGTAGTATCAAACTACAGGCCTTCGCGAACACCGGGGAGCTGTTTTTT. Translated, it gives CASSIKLQAFANTGELFF.

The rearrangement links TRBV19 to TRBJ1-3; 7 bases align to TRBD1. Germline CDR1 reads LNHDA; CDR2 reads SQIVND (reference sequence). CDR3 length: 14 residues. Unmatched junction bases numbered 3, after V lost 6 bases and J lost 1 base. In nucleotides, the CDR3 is TGTGCCAGTAGCTGGGACAGTTCTGGAAACACCATATATTTT. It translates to CASSWDSSGNTIYF. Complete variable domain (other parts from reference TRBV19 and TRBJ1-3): DGGITQSPKYLFRKEGQNVTLSCEQNLNHDAMYWYRQDPGQGLRLIYYSQIVNDFQKGDIAEGYSVSREKKESFPLTVTSAQKNPTAFYLCASSWDSSGNTIYFGEGSWLTVV.

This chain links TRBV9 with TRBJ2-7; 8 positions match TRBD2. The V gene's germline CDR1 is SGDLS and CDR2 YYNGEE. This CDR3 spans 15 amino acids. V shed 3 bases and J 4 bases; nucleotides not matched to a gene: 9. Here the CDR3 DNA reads TGTGCCAGCAGCGCGGACGGACTAGCCTTTTACGAGCAGTACTTC. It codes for CASSADGLAFYEQYF.

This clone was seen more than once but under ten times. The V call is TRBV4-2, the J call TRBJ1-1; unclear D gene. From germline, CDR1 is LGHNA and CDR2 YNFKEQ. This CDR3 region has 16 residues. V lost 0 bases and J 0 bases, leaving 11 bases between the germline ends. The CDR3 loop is CASSQDLRTLNTEAFF. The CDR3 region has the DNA TGTGCCAGCAGCCAAGATCTAAGGACTTTGAACACTGAAGCTTTCTTT.

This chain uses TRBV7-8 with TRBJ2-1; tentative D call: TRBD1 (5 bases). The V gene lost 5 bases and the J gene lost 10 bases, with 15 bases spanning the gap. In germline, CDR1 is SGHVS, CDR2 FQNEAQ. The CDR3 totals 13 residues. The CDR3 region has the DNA TGTGCCAGCAGCAAACAGGAGCGAGGAGAGCAGTTCTTC. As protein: CASSKQERGEQFF.

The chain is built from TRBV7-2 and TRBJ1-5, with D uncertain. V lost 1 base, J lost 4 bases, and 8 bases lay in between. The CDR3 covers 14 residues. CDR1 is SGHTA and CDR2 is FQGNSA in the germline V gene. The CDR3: CASSLGGRNQPQHF. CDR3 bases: TGTGCCAGCAGCTTAGGAGGCAGAAATCAGCCCCAGCATTTT.

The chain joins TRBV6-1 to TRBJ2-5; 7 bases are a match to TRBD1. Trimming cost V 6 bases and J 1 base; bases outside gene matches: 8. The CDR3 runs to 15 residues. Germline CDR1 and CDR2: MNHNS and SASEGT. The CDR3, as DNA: TGTGCCAGCAGGCTACAGGGGACCCTCCAAGAGACCCAGTACTTC. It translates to CASRLQGTLQETQYF.

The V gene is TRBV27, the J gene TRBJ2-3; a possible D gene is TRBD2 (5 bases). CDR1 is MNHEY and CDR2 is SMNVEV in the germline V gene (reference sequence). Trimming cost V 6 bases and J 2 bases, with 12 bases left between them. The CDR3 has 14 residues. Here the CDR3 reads CASRSDWLTDTQYF. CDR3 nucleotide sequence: TGTGCCAGCAGATCGGACTGGCTCACAGATACGCAGTATTTT.

The CDR3 bases are TGTGCCAGCAGGGGACAGGCCCCAACTAATGAAAAACTGTTTTTT. This gives the protein CASRGQAPTNEKLFF. The rearrangement joins TRBV2 to TRBJ1-4, with 8 bases identical to TRBD1. Trimming removed 6 bases from V and 0 bases from J; junction bases left unmatched: 3. Looked up from germline, CDR1 is SNHLY and CDR2 is FYNNEI. The CDR3 runs 15 residues.

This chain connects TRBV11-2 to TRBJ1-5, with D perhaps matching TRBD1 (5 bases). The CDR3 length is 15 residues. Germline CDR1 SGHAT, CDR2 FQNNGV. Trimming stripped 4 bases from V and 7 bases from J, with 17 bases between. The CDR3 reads CASSSWGEPGQPQHF. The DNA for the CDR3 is TGTGCCAGCAGCTCATGGGGGGAGCCGGGACAGCCCCAGCATTTT. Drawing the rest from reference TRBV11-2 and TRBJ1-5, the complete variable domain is EAGVAQSPRYKIIEKRQSVAFWCNPISGHATLYWYQQILGQGPKLLIQFQNNGVVDDSQLPKDRFSAERLKGVDSTLKIQPAKLEDSAVYLCASSSWGEPGQPQHFGDGTRLSIL.

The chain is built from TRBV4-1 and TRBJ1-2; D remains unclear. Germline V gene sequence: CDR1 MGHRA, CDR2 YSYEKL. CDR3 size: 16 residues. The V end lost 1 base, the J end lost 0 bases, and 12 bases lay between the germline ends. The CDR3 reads CASSQVGKQTNYGYTF. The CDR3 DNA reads TGCGCCAGCAGCCAAGTTGGTAAACAGACTAACTATGGCTACACCTTC.

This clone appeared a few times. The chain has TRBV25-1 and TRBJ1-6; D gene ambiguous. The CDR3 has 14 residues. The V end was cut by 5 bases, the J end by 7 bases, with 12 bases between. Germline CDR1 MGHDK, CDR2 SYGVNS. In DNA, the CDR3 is TGTGCCAGCAGTCGAGGGTCTGGGAATTCACCCCTCCACTTT. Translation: CASSRGSGNSPLHF.

In DNA, the CDR3 is TGTGCCTGGAGTGCGGGCAGGGGCGACTATGGCTACACCTTC. Its protein product is CAWSAGRGDYGYTF. The chain couples TRBV30 to TRBJ1-2; D is perhaps TRBD1 (6 bases). Trimming took off 1 base at V and 3 bases at J, with 12 bases between the two ends. Germline values: CDR1 GTSNPN, CDR2 SVGIG (reference sequence). This CDR3 has 14 amino acids.

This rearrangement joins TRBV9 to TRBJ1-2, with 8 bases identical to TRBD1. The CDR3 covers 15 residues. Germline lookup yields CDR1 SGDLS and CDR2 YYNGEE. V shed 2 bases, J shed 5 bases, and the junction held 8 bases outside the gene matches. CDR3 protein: CASSVGTGLRYGYTF. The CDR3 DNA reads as TGTGCCAGCAGCGTCGGGACAGGTTTAAGGTATGGCTACACCTTC.

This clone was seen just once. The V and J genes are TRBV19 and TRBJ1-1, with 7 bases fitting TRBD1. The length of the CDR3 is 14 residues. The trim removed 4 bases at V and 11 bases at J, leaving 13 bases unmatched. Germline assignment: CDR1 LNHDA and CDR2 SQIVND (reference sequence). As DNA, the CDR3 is TGTGCCAGTAGTAACAACAGGGGCTCGGGAGGGGCTTTCTTT. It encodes CASSNNRGSGGAFF.

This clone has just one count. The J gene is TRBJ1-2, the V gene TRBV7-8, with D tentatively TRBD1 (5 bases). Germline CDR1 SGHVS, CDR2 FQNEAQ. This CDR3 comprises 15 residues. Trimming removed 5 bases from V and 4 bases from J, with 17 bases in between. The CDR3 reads CASSANRGSVYGYTF. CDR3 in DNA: TGTGCCAGCAGCGCAAATAGGGGATCTGTCTATGGCTACACCTTC.

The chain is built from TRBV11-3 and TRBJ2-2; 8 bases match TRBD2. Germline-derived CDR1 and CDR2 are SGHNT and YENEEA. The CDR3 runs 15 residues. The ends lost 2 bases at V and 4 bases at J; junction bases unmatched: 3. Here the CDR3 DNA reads TGTGCCAGCAGCTTATCGGGAGGGGGCACCGGGGAGCTGTTTTTT. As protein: CASSLSGGGTGELFF.

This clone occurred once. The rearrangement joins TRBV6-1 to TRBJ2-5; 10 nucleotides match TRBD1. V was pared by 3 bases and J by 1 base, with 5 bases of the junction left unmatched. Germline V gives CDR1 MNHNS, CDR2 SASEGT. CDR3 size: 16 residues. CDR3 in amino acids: CASSDPGQGLQETQYF. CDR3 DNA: TGTGCCAGCAGTGATCCGGGACAGGGGCTCCAAGAGACCCAGTACTTC.

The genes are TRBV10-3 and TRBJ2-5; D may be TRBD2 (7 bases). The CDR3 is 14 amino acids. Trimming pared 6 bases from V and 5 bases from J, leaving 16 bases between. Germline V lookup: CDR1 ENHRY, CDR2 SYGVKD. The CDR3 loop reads CAISSTGGEETQYF. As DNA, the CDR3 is TGTGCCATCAGCTCAACGGGGGGCGAGGAGACCCAGTACTTC.

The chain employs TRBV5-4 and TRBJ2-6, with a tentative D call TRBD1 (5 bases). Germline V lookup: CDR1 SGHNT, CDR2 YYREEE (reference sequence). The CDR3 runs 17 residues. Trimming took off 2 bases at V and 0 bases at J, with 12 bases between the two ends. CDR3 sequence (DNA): TGTGCCAGCAGCTTAGGACACGTGAGCTCTGGGGCCAACGTCCTGACTTTC. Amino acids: CASSLGHVSSGANVLTF.

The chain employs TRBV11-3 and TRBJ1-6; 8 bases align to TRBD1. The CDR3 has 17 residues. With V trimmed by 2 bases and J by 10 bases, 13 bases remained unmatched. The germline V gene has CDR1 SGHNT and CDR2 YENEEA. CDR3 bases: TGTGCCAGCAGCTTAACAGGGGGTCGCCTTGCGGAATCACCCCTCCACTTT. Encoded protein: CASSLTGGRLAESPLHF. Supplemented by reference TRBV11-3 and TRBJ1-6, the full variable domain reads EAGVVQSPRYKIIEKKQPVAFWCNPISGHNTLYWYLQNLGQGPELLIRYENEEAVDDSQLPKDRFSAERLKGVDSTLKIQPAELGDSAVYLCASSLTGGRLAESPLHFGNGTRLTVT.

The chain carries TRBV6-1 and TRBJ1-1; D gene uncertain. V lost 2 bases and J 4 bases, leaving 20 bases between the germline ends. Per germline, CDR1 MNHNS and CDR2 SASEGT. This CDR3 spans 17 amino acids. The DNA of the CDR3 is TGTGCCAGCAGTGAAAACTCGGATCCTACCGGCGGCACTGAAGCTTTCTTT. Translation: CASSENSDPTGGTEAFF.

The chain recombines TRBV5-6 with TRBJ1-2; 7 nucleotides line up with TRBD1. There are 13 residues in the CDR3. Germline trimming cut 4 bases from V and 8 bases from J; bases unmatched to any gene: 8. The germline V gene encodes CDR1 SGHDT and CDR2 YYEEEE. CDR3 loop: CASSRDRVLGYTF. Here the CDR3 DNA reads TGTGCCAGCAGCCGGGACAGAGTTTTAGGCTACACCTTC.